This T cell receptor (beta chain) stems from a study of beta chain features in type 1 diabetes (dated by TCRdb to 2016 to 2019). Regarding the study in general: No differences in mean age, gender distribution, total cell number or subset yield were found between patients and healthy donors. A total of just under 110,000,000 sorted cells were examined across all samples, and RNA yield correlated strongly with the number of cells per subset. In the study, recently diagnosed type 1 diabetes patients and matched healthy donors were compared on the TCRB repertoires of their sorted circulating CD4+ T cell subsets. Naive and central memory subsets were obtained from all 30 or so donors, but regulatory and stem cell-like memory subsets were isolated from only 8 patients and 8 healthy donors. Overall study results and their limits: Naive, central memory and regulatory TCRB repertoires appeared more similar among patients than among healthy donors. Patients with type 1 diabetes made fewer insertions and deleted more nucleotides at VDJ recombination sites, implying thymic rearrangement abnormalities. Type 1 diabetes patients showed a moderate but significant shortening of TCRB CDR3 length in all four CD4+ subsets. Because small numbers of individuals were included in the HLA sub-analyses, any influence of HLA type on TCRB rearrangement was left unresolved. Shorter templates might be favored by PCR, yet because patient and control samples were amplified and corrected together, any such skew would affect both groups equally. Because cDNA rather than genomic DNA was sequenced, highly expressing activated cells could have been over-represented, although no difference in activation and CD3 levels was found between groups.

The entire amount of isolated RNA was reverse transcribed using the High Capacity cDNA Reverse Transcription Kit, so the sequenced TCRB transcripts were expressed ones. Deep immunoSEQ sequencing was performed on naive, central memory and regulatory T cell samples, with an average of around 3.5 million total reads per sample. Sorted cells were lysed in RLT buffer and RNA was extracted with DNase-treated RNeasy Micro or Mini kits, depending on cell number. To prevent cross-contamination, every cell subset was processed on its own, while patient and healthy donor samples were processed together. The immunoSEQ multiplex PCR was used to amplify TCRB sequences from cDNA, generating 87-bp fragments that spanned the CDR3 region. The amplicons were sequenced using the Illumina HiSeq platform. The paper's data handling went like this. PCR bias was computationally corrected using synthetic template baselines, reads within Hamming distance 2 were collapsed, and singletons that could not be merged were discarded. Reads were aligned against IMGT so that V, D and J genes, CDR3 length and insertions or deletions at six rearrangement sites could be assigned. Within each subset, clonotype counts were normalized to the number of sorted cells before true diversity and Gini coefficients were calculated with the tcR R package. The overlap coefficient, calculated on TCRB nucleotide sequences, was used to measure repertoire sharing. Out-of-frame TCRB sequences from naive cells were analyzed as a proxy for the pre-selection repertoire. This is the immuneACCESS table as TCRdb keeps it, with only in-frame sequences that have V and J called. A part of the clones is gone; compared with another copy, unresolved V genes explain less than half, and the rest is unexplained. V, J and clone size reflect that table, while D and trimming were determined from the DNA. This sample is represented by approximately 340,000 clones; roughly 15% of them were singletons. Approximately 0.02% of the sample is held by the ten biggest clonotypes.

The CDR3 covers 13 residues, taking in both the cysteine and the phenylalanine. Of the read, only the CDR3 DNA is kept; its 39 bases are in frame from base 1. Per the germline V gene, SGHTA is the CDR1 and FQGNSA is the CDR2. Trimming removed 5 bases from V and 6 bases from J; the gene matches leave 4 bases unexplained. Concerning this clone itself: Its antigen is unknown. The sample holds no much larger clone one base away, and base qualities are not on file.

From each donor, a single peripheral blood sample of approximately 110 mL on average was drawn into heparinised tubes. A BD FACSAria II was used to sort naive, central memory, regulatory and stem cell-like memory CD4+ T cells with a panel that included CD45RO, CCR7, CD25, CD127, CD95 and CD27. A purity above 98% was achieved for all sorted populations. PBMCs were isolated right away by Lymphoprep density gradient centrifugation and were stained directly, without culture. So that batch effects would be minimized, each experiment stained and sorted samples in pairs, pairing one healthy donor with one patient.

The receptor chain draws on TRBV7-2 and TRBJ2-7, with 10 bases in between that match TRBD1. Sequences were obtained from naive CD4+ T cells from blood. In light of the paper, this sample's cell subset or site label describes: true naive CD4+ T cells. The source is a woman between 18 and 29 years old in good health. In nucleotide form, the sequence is TGTGCCAGCAGCGCCGGGACAGGGGCCGAGCAGTACTTC. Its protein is CASSAGTGAEQYF.